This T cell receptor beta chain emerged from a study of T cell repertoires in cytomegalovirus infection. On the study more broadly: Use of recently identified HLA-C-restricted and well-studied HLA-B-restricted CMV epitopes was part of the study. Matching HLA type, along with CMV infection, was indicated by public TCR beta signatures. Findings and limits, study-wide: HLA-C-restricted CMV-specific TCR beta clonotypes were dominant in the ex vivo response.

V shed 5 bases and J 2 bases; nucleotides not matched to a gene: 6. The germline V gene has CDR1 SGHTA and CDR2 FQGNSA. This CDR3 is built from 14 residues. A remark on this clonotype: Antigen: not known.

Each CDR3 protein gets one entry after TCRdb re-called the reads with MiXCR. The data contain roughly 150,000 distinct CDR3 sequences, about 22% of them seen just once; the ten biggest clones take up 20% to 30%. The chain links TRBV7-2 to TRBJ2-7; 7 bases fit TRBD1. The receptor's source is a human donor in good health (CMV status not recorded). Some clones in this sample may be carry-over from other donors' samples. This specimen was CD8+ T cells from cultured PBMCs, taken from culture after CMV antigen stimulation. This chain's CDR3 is CASSIWDRAYEQYF. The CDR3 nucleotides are TGTGCCAGCAGCATATGGGACAGAGCCTACGAGCAGTACTTC.